This T cell receptor beta chain was identified in a study of cytomegalovirus exposure and HLA in healthy donors. Findings of the study overall: Most TCRs appeared rarely, but some public TCRs recurred in many donors. In a later analysis, approximately 18,000 TCR beta sequences were associated with HLA alleles at 0.05 false discovery rate.

With respect to this clone: The antigen remains undetermined.

PCR amplification relied on 60 Vbeta primers (plus 13 Jbeta primers). Measured with immunoSEQ multiplex PCR; TCRdb has only the in-frame clones, and not every one. Here the sample spans about 140,000 clones, over 70% being singletons. The CDR3 is 13 amino acids. Trimming removed 5 bases from V and 5 bases from J; junction bases left unmatched: 2. Germline V CDR1 and CDR2: SGHTA, FQGTGA. This clonotype originated in a woman between 40 and 50 years old in good health and CMV-seronegative. Sequencing was done on a sample of PBMCs. The rearrangement links TRBV7-3 to TRBJ2-5, with TRBD2 identical over 10 bases. The CDR3 DNA reads TGTGCCAGCAGCCTGACTAGCGGGGAGACCCAGTACTTC. Encoded protein: CASSLTSGETQYF.